This TCR beta chain was sequenced in a study of T cells in localized non-small cell lung cancer. General study results and limits: Uninvolved adjacent lung had the highest recorded T cell clonality, with tumor below it. Only one tumor region was sequenced, so heterogeneity remains possible.

To note about this clone: Its antigen is currently unknown.

CDR3 length: 12 amino acids. Between the trimmed V and J ends, which lost 4 bases and 7 bases, there was a span of 10 bases. CDR1 MNHNS and CDR2 SASEGT come from the germline V gene. Sequencing used immunoSEQ multiplex PCR; TCRdb keeps in-frame clones, though not all of them. The sample contains under 65,000 clones, approximately 80% of which appear only once. The sequencing here drew on peripheral blood, taken before any cancer treatment. The V gene is TRBV6-1, the J gene TRBJ1-1, with D hard to call. The source is a female donor of 60 years or more with stage II squamous cell lung carcinoma. This chain's CDR3 is CASSVTSLEAFF. CDR3 nucleotides: TGTGCCAGCAGTGTTACAAGTCTTGAAGCTTTCTTT.